These 21 T cell receptor beta chains came from one sample sequenced in a study of cytomegalovirus exposure and HLA in healthy donors. PCR amplification relied on 60 Vbeta primers (plus 13 Jbeta primers). Data came from immunoSEQ multiplex PCR; TCRdb stores just in-frame clones and leaves some out. The sample gives around 78,000 clones, around three quarters of which show up once; 1.1% is in the top ten. The sample comprised PBMCs. These receptors originate from a male donor in good health and CMV-seronegative.

This chain connects TRBV2 to TRBJ2-2, with 7 bases matching TRBD1. V was pared by 5 bases and J by 7 bases, with 7 bases of the junction left unmatched. This CDR3 is 14 amino acids long. Germline CDR1 reads SNHLY; CDR2 reads FYNNEI. The DNA for the CDR3 is TGTGCCAGCAGTATGGGGACAGTCGGCGGGGAGCTGTTTTTT. Its translation: CASSMGTVGGELFF.

Only a few counts were recorded for this clone. One end of the junction fails to match germline, which may point to a read error. The V gene is TRBV5-5, the J gene TRBJ1-5, with a tentative D call TRBD1 (6 bases). CDR3 length: 14 amino acids. CDR1 is SGHKS, CDR2 YYEKEE, per germline (reference sequence). The CDR3 sequence is CASSYGQTNQPQNF. DNA for the CDR3: TGTGCCAGCAGCTACGGACAGACCAATCAGCCCCAGAATTTT.

This chain uses TRBV7-9 with TRBJ2-5, with 8 nucleotides matching TRBD1. V dropped 4 bases and J dropped 5; count of bases not matched to a gene: 9. The germline gives CDR1 SEHNR, CDR2 FQNEAQ (reference sequence). The CDR3 covers 15 residues. CDR3 region: CASSSAAGGGETQYF. In nucleotides, the CDR3 is TGTGCCAGCAGCTCCGCGGCAGGGGGCGGTGAGACCCAGTACTTC.

The chain has TRBV7-2 and TRBJ2-5; TRBD2 agrees at 11 bases. Trimming at V came to 1 base and at J to 5 bases, leaving 3 bases not matched to a gene. The CDR3 contains 15 residues. Germline assignment: CDR1 SGHTA and CDR2 FQGNSA. CDR3 amino acids: CASSLGLAGWETQYF. The CDR3 nucleotides read TGTGCCAGCAGCTTAGGACTAGCGGGGTGGGAGACCCAGTACTTC. Based on the CDR3 plus reference TRBV7-2 and TRBJ2-5, the full variable domain is GAGVSQSPSNKVTEKGKDVELRCDPISGHTALYWYRQSLGQGLEFLIYFQGNSAPDKSGLPSDRFSAERTGGSVSTLTIQRTQQEDSAVYLCASSLGLAGWETQYFGPGTRLLVL.

The J gene is TRBJ2-1, the V gene TRBV14; D perhaps matches TRBD2 (5 bases). The CDR3 contains 13 residues. From germline, CDR1 is SGHDN and CDR2 FVKESK. With 1 base removed from V and 8 bases from J, the gap between germline ends came to 9 bases. The CDR3 bases are TGTGCCAGCAGCCAAGTAGCGCGGTATGAGCAGTTCTTC. Protein: CASSQVARYEQFF. Full variable domain (remainder filled in from reference TRBV14 and TRBJ2-1): EAGVTQFPSHSVIEKGQTVTLRCDPISGHDNLYWYRRVMGKEIKFLLHFVKESKQDESGMPNNRFLAERTGGTYSTLKVQPAELEDSGVYFCASSQVARYEQFFGPGTRLTVL.

The chain uses TRBV5-1 and TRBJ1-4; D is perhaps TRBD1 (6 bases). The CDR3 loop spans 16 amino acids. V was pared by 4 bases and J by 5 bases, with 18 bases between. CDR1 is SGHRS, CDR2 YFSETQ, per germline. CDR3: CASSPLGGHPNEKLFF. CDR3 sequence (DNA): TGCGCCAGCAGCCCATTAGGGGGACACCCCAATGAAAAACTGTTTTTT.

This sequence joins TRBV21-1 and TRBJ2-1; the DNA was not compared with TRBD2, the D call given in the table. TRBV21-1 is annotated as a pseudogene. The CDR3 has 16 residues. The chain's CDR3 is CASSKARQREGAEQFF. The CDR3 DNA is TGTGCCAGCAGCAAAGCGAGGCAGCGGGAGGGCGCTGAGCAGTTCTTC.

The chain has TRBV13 and TRBJ2-3; maybe TRBD2 (6 bases). V dropped 3 bases and J dropped 2 bases, with 15 bases sitting between them. The CDR3 consists of 16 residues. From germline, CDR1 is PRHDT and CDR2 FYEKMQ (reference sequence). CDR3 bases: TGTGCCAGCAGCTTGGGTCTAGCGAGCAACACAGATACGCAGTATTTT. It encodes CASSLGLASNTDTQYF.

The V gene is TRBV6-5, the J gene TRBJ2-7, with D hard to call. This CDR3 spans 14 amino acids. The V gene's germline CDR1 is MNHEY and CDR2 SVGAGI. V was trimmed by 0 bases and J by 1 base, leaving 7 bases between them. The CDR3 loop is CASSYSSQSYEQYF. The CDR3 coding sequence is TGTGCCAGCAGTTACTCAAGCCAATCCTACGAGCAGTACTTC.

V and J are TRBV25-1 and TRBJ2-7; possibly TRBD1 for D (5 bases). The CDR3 covers 14 residues. Trimming removed 4 bases from V and 5 bases from J, with 15 bases in between. Looked up from germline, CDR1 is MGHDK and CDR2 is SYGVNS. CDR3 DNA sequence: TGTGCCAGCAGTGGCAGGGTATTCCCTAACGAGCAGTACTTC. It yields the protein CASSGRVFPNEQYF.

This chain links TRBV6-1 with TRBJ1-3, with a possible D match to TRBD1 (6 bases). Per the germline V gene, CDR1 is MNHNS and CDR2 is SASEGT. V was shortened by 3 bases and J by 2 bases, with 8 bases between the two germline ends. The CDR3 spans 14 residues. CDR3 protein: CASSEGHAGNTIYF. The CDR3 region has the DNA TGTGCCAGCAGTGAGGGACATGCTGGAAACACCATATATTTT.

This chain uses TRBV5-1 with TRBJ1-6, with D maybe TRBD1 (5 bases). The V end lost 0 bases, the J end lost 7 bases, and 8 bases lay between the germline ends. Looked up from germline, CDR1 is SGHRS and CDR2 is YFSETQ. The CDR3 runs 14 residues. The CDR3 here is CASSLEQVNSPLHF. CDR3 bases: TGCGCCAGCAGCTTGGAACAGGTGAATTCACCCCTCCACTTT.

V is TRBV9 and J is TRBJ2-1; 10 bases map to TRBD2. This CDR3 region has 16 residues. The ends lost 2 bases at V and 4 bases at J; junction bases unmatched: 6. The V gene's germline CDR1 is SGDLS and CDR2 YYNGEE. CDR3 sequence: CASSVLAGGTYNEQFF. CDR3 bases: TGTGCCAGCAGCGTTTTAGCGGGAGGTACGTACAATGAGCAGTTCTTC.

V gene TRBV29-1 combines with J gene TRBJ1-1, with D tentatively TRBD1 (5 bases). The CDR3 is 12 residues long. V was shortened by 3 bases and J by 13 bases, with 18 bases between the two germline ends. Germline CDR1 is SQVTM and CDR2 is ANQGSEA. The CDR3 spells CSVDNRGGEGFF. As DNA, the CDR3 is TGCAGCGTTGATAATCGTGGAGGGGAGGGTTTCTTT.

This clone has only one observation. This chain uses TRBV29-1 with TRBJ2-5, with TRBD1 matching 9 bases. V was pared by 7 bases and J by 5 bases, with 11 bases of the junction left unmatched. From germline, CDR1 is SQVTM and CDR2 ANQGSEA. This CDR3 has 14 amino acids. The CDR3, as DNA: TGCAGCGCCGCCGGGACAGGGAGTAGGGAGACCCAGTACTTC. It codes for CSAAGTGSRETQYF.

The chain uses TRBV5-1 and TRBJ2-2; the D gene is possibly TRBD1 (7 bases). The V end lost 1 base, the J end lost 6 bases, and 25 bases lay between the germline ends. There are 19 residues in the CDR3. Germline loops: CDR1 SGHRS, CDR2 YFSETQ. As DNA, the CDR3 is TGCGCCAGCAGCTTGCGGCCGCCGGGCAGGGGGGTCGTTGCCGGGGAGCTGTTTTTT. It translates to CASSLRPPGRGVVAGELFF.

This clone was seen only a few times. The chain is built from TRBV30 and TRBJ2-7, with 7 bases matching TRBD1. Germline CDR1 reads GTSNPN; CDR2 reads SVGIG (reference sequence). The CDR3 has 14 amino acids. With V trimmed by 4 bases and J by 0 bases, 6 bases remained unmatched. CDR3 loop: CAWNRGRSSYEQYF. CDR3 sequence (DNA): TGTGCCTGGAACAGGGGTCGAAGCTCCTACGAGCAGTACTTC.

The chain uses TRBV6-6 and TRBJ2-1, with 7 bases fitting TRBD2. The CDR3 length is 14 residues. Trimming at V came to 7 bases and at J to 5 bases, leaving 8 bases not matched to a gene. CDR1 and CDR2 from the germline V gene are MNHNY and SVGAGI (reference sequence). CDR3 sequence reads: CASISREGNNEQFF. In DNA form, the CDR3 reads TGTGCCAGCATTTCTAGGGAGGGTAACAATGAGCAGTTCTTC.

The genes are TRBV5-1 and TRBJ2-7, with 10 bases that match TRBD1. Germline V lookup: CDR1 SGHRS, CDR2 YFSETQ. J gave up 6 bases and V 4 bases, and 13 bases lay outside the gene matches. The CDR3 extends over 16 amino acids. CDR3 DNA: TGCGCCAGCAGCCCCGCCCTAGGACAGGGGGATCTCGAGCAGTACTTC. Encoded protein: CASSPALGQGDLEQYF. Full variable domain (outside the CDR3, taken from reference TRBV5-1 and TRBJ2-7): KAGVTQTPRYLIKTRGQQVTLSCSPISGHRSVSWYQQTPGQGLQFLFEYFSETQRNKGNFPGRFSGRQFSNSRSEMNVSTLELGDSALYLCASSPALGQGDLEQYFGPGTRLTVT.

The rearrangement uses TRBV18 and TRBJ1-4; D may be TRBD1 (5 bases). Germline V gene sequence: CDR1 KGHSH, CDR2 LQKENI. The CDR3 length is 13 residues. Trimming took off 3 bases at V and 5 bases at J, with 7 bases between the two ends. In DNA form, the CDR3 reads TGTGCCAGCTCACCGGGGGGGAATGAAAAACTGTTTTTT. Its protein is CASSPGGNEKLFF.

As DNA, the CDR3 is TGTGCCAGCAGCTGGGAGGGACAGGGGGCGGGGGAGCAGTACTTC. It is translated as CASSWEGQGAGEQYF. The chain combines TRBV5-4 with TRBJ2-7, with 12 bases matching TRBD1. Per germline, CDR1 SGHNT and CDR2 YYREEE (reference sequence). V dropped 3 bases and J dropped 7; count of bases not matched to a gene: 8. The CDR3 sequence is 15 residues long.